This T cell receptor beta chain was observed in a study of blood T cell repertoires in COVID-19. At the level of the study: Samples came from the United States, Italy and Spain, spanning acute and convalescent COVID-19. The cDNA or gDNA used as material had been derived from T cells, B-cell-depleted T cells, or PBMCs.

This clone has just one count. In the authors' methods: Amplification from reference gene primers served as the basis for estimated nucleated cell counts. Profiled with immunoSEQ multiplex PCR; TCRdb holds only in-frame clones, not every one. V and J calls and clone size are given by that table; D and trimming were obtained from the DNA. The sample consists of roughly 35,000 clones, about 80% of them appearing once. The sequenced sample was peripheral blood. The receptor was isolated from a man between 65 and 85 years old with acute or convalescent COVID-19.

In nucleotides, the CDR3 is TGCGCCAGCAGCTTGGGGACTGGGGTAGTTGAAAAACTGTTTTTT. Translated, it gives CASSLGTGVVEKLFF. V usage is TRBV5-1 and J usage is TRBJ1-4; D gene uncertain. The length of the CDR3 is 15 residues. Per germline, CDR1 SGHRS and CDR2 YFSETQ. Trimming pared 0 bases from V and 7 bases from J, leaving 13 bases between.